This T cell receptor (beta chain) derives from a study of blood T cells in healthy people across ages. The CDR3 runs 19 residues. With a J-beta primer mix and a sample-barcoded 5' primer, a second PCR ran about 7 to 12 cycles. TCRdb reprocessed the 5' RACE reads with MiXCR, giving one entry per CDR3 protein. The repertoire includes about 780,000 distinct CDR3 sequences, around 50% of them detected once, and 15% to 20% sits in the top ten. The chain employs TRBV21-1 and TRBJ2-1; the D call TRBD2 from the table was never checked on the DNA. The J call could be wrong; TRBJ2-7 is a better fit for the DNA end. TRBV21-1 has pseudogene status. Sequenced sample: blood. The clonotype originates from an elderly man in good health. CDR3 sequence: CASSKVLIRTSGIKYEQYF. For the CDR3, the DNA is TGTGCCAGCAGCAAGGTCCTTATCCGGACTAGCGGGATTAAATACGAGCAGTACTTC.